The next 28 T cell receptor beta chains were all read from a single sample in a study of blood T cells in healthy people across ages. Next came a second PCR, run for about 7 to 12 cycles, which used a sample-barcoded 5' primer along with a J-beta primer mix. TCRdb re-analysed the 5' RACE reads in MiXCR, keeping a single row per CDR3 protein. The repertoire consists of 1 million or so distinct CDR3 sequences, with more than 40% occurring once and the leading ten covering over 15%. The sequencing sample was made of blood. The receptors here all came from a woman in her fifties or sixties in good health.

J is TRBJ2-7 and V is TRBV29-1, with 15 nucleotides matching TRBD2. The CDR3 is 15 residues long. Germline lookup yields CDR1 SQVTM and CDR2 ANQGSEA. V lost 7 bases, J lost 7 bases, and 11 bases stayed unmatched. CDR3 sequence: CSANTGLAGGNEQYF. The CDR3 DNA sequence: TGCAGCGCTAACACTGGACTAGCGGGAGGGAATGAGCAGTACTTC.

The chain uses TRBV5-1 and TRBJ2-7; TRBD1 matches 11 bases. CDR1 is SGHRS and CDR2 is YFSETQ in the germline V gene. This CDR3 has 15 residues. Trimming at V came to 5 bases and at J to 5 bases, leaving 9 bases not matched to a gene. CDR3 nucleotides: TGCGCCAGCAGTCCATGGACAGGGGGCGGCGACGAGCAGTACTTC. Translation: CASSPWTGGGDEQYF.

V gene TRBV27 combines with J gene TRBJ2-7; D possibly corresponds to TRBD1 (6 bases). CDR3 length: 16 residues. The germline V and J ends were trimmed by 3 bases and 4 bases, with 19 bases remaining between them. CDR1 is MNHEY and CDR2 is SMNVEV in the germline V gene (reference sequence). CDR3 DNA: TGTGCCAGCAGTTTTTCGACCGGACAGATCCCTTACGAGCAGTACTTC. It encodes CASSFSTGQIPYEQYF.

This sequence joins TRBV6-5 and TRBJ2-6; D is unresolved. V was trimmed by 3 bases and J by 0 bases, leaving 15 bases between them. This CDR3 spans 18 amino acids. CDR1 is MNHEY and CDR2 is SVGAGI in the germline V gene. The CDR3 bases are TGTGCCAGCAGTTATCGGCACCCGGAAATCTCTGGGGCCAACGTCCTGACTTTC. Its protein is CASSYRHPEISGANVLTF.

There are a few counts of this clonotype. This rearrangement joins TRBV5-1 to TRBJ2-3, with 7 bases matching TRBD2. The CDR3 spans 14 residues. The germline V gene has CDR1 SGHRS and CDR2 YFSETQ. J was trimmed by 2 bases and V by 4 bases; bases with no gene match: 4. The CDR3 DNA sequence: TGCGCCAGCAGCCCCGGACTAGTCACAGATACGCAGTATTTT. Its protein product is CASSPGLVTDTQYF.

The chain uses TRBV3-1 and TRBJ2-3, with a possible D match to TRBD1 (5 bases). The V end was cut by 0 bases, the J end by 0 bases, with 13 bases between. This CDR3 has 17 residues. CDR1 is LGHDT and CDR2 is YNNKEL in the germline V gene (reference sequence). In DNA form, the CDR3 reads TGTGCCAGCAGCCAAGATCAGGGCGGACCTAGCACAGATACGCAGTATTTT. This codes for CASSQDQGGPSTDTQYF.

The J gene is TRBJ2-1, the V gene TRBV4-1; 10 bases match TRBD1. The CDR3 loop spans 15 amino acids. Trimming removed 1 base from V and 10 bases from J; junction bases left unmatched: 7. Germline loops: CDR1 MGHRA, CDR2 YSYEKL. The CDR3 nucleotides read TGCGCCAGCAGCCAAGGGGACAGGGGAGTGACGGAGCAGTTCTTC. Translating gives CASSQGDRGVTEQFF.

This clonotype turned up a few times. V is TRBV7-9 and J is TRBJ1-2; TRBD1 agrees at 7 bases. Germline V gene data show CDR1 as SEHNR and CDR2 as FQNEAQ (reference sequence). The J segment lost 3 bases and the V segment lost 8 bases, leaving 15 bases of the junction unmatched. This CDR3 spans 16 amino acids. CDR3 coding DNA: TGTGCCAGCGGATCCACGGGACAGAGACATCACTATGGCTACACCTTC. This sequence encodes CASGSTGQRHHYGYTF.

As for this clonotype: Because the CDR3 is missing its conserved closing phenylalanine or tryptophan, this is likely a read error. The chain has TRBV11-2 and TRBJ2-1; the D gene is possibly TRBD1 (6 bases). The germline gives CDR1 SGHAT, CDR2 FQNNGV. This CDR3 has 16 residues. V was cut by 5 bases and J by 0 bases, with 14 bases left in between. The CDR3 DNA sequence: TGTGCCAGCAGCACCCCAGGGGCCCTCTCCTACAATGAGCAGTTCTTG. This gives the protein CASSTPGALSYNEQFL.

The chain carries TRBV12-3 or TRBV12-4 and TRBJ1-6; no firm D call. There are 13 residues in the CDR3. The ends were cut back, 4 bases at V and 7 bases at J, with 8 bases in the middle. This chain's CDR3 is CASSWAENSPLHF. CDR3 in DNA: TGTGCCAGCAGTTGGGCGGAAAATTCACCCCTCCACTTT.

This clonotype was observed a handful of times. This chain joins TRBV10-3 and TRBJ2-7; 10 bases are shared with TRBD2. Germline values: CDR1 ENHRY, CDR2 SYGVKD. The J segment lost 2 bases and the V segment lost 5 bases, leaving 6 bases of the junction unmatched. This CDR3 region has 15 residues. CDR3 protein: CAISPRTSGPYEQYF. The CDR3 DNA follows: TGTGCCATCAGTCCTCGGACTAGCGGTCCCTACGAGCAGTACTTC.

This chain uses TRBV28 with TRBJ1-2, with D tentatively TRBD1 (5 bases). This CDR3 has 13 amino acids. Trimming took 10 bases from V and 0 from J, leaving 12 bases between them. The germline gives CDR1 MDHEN, CDR2 SYDVKM. The CDR3 bases are TGTGCCACCTGGGGCAGCTCTAACTATGGCTACACCTTC. Translating it yields CATWGSSNYGYTF.

The genes are TRBV9 and TRBJ2-1; 8 bases are shared with TRBD2. CDR3 length: 13 amino acids. CDR1 SGDLS and CDR2 YYNGEE come from the germline V gene. Trimming cost V 3 bases and J 8 bases; bases outside gene matches: 4. Written as DNA, the CDR3 is TGTGCCAGCAGCGGGGAGCGGGAGCATGAGCAGTTCTTC. This translates into CASSGEREHEQFF.

The chain links TRBV29-1 to TRBJ1-2, with 9 bases fitting TRBD1. The CDR3 has 13 amino acids. Germline V gene sequence: CDR1 SQVTM, CDR2 ANQGSEA. Germline trimming cut 6 bases from V and 2 bases from J; bases unmatched to any gene: 4. The CDR3 coding sequence is TGCAGCGTATCACAGGGGGCGAACTATGGCTACACCTTC. Residues: CSVSQGANYGYTF.

The rearrangement links TRBV11-1 to TRBJ2-3; 11 bases line up with TRBD2. The length of the CDR3 is 16 residues. Trimming at V came to 5 bases and at J to 4 bases, leaving 8 bases not matched to a gene. CDR1 is SGHAT, CDR2 FQDESV, per germline (reference sequence). The CDR3 spells CASSRLAGGRADTQYF. CDR3 bases: TGTGCCAGCAGCCGTTTAGCGGGAGGGCGGGCAGATACGCAGTATTTT.

CDR3: CASSLEWQTQYF. The CDR3 bases are TGTGCCAGCAGCTTAGAGTGGCAGACCCAGTACTTC. The chain is built from TRBV11-2 and TRBJ2-7; D call uncertain. The DNA matches TRBJ2-5 better at its end, which makes the J call doubtful. Germline loops: CDR1 SGHAT, CDR2 FQNNGV. The CDR3 contains 12 residues.

The J gene is TRBJ2-1, the V gene TRBV9; no reliable D call. Trimming shortened V by 0 bases and J by 7 bases, and 8 bases separated the two germline ends. The CDR3 is made up of 13 amino acids. The germline CDR1 and CDR2 sequences are SGDLS and YYNGEE. CDR3 protein: CASSVAMENEQFF. The CDR3 DNA reads TGTGCCAGCAGCGTAGCGATGGAGAATGAGCAGTTCTTC.

In this sample, this clonotype turned up many times. The rearrangement links TRBV11-2 to TRBJ2-1, with 10 bases fitting TRBD2. The CDR3 has 16 residues. Germline V gives CDR1 SGHAT, CDR2 FQNNGV. V dropped 1 base and J dropped 4; count of bases not matched to a gene: 4. CDR3 residues: CASSLVALAGYNEQFF. CDR3 in DNA: TGTGCCAGCAGCTTAGTCGCACTAGCGGGGTACAATGAGCAGTTCTTC.

This clonotype was seen only a few times. A much larger clone sits a single nucleotide away, making a read error possible. The V and J genes are TRBV4-1 and TRBJ2-7; D may be TRBD1 (6 bases). CDR1 and CDR2 from the germline V gene are MGHRA and YSYEKL. The CDR3 consists of 15 residues. DNA for the CDR3: TGCGCCGGCAGCCGGTCGACAGGTCTTCCCTACGAGCAGTACTTC. It specifies CAGSRSTGLPYEQYF.

The chain links TRBV20-1 to TRBJ2-1; 7 bases map to TRBD1. Germline V lookup: CDR1 DFQATT, CDR2 SNEGSKA (reference sequence). This CDR3 is built from 12 residues. CDR3 sequence (DNA): TGCGGAGCCGGGACAGAACCCTACGAGCAGTTCTTC. Protein sequence: CGAGTEPYEQFF.

This clonotype was counted between two and nine times. This rearrangement joins TRBV12-3 or TRBV12-4 to TRBJ2-3, with unresolved D. The CDR3 is 13 amino acids. Trimming removed 5 bases at V and 5 bases at J, with 11 bases between. CDR3 nucleotide sequence: TGTGCCAGCAGTGGCGGAGCTGGAGATACGCAGTATTTT. Protein: CASSGGAGDTQYF.

This clonotype came up a few times. The chain is built from TRBV20-1 and TRBJ2-4, with D perhaps matching TRBD1 or TRBD2 (5 bases each). The ends were cut back, 0 bases at V and 1 base at J, with 7 bases in the middle. Germline V CDR1 and CDR2: DFQATT, SNEGSKA (reference sequence). This CDR3 comprises 14 residues. The CDR3 sequence: CSARDWGAKNIQYF. The CDR3 coding sequence is TGCAGTGCTAGAGATTGGGGGGCCAAAAACATTCAGTACTTC.

The sample holds many counts of this clonotype. This rearrangement joins TRBV6-5 to TRBJ2-2; D gene uncertain. V gave up 0 bases and J gave up 0 bases, with 8 bases separating them. CDR1 is MNHEY and CDR2 is SVGAGI in the germline V gene. The CDR3 runs 16 residues. In DNA form, the CDR3 reads TGTGCCAGCAGTTACTCAATGGGCGCGAACACCGGGGAGCTGTTTTTT. Translated, it gives CASSYSMGANTGELFF.

This sequence joins TRBV4-2 and TRBJ2-1; D possibly uses TRBD1 or TRBD2 (5 bases each). The CDR3 contains 17 residues. Germline V lookup: CDR1 LGHNA, CDR2 YNFKEQ. V was pared by 0 bases and J by 9 bases, with 21 bases between. The CDR3 nucleotides read TGTGCCAGCAGCCAAGAGGGACCGGCGAGATGGGCGGGTGAGCAGTTCTTC. Its protein product is CASSQEGPARWAGEQFF.

This chain connects TRBV20-1 to TRBJ2-7; 8 bases map to TRBD2. Losses at the gene ends were 6 bases for V and 7 bases for J; bases not matched to a gene: 20. Germline CDR1 is DFQATT and CDR2 is SNEGSKA (reference sequence). CDR3 length: 16 residues. The CDR3 here is CSASLLSGSKGREQYF. In DNA, the CDR3 is TGCAGTGCCTCCCTTTTAAGCGGGAGTAAAGGCCGTGAGCAGTACTTC.

The rearrangement joins TRBV14 to TRBJ2-1; 8 bases align to TRBD2. The CDR3 loop spans 14 amino acids. Germline values: CDR1 SGHDN, CDR2 FVKESK. V lost 2 bases to trimming and J lost 7 bases; unmatched junction nucleotides: 4. The CDR3 sequence is CASSQLAGENEQFF. CDR3 nucleotide sequence: TGTGCCAGCAGCCAACTAGCGGGCGAAAATGAGCAGTTCTTC.

The rearrangement uses TRBV28 and TRBJ1-2, with TRBD1 matching over 7 bases. The J segment lost 4 bases and the V segment lost 8 bases, leaving 7 bases of the junction unmatched. This CDR3 region has 13 residues. Germline values: CDR1 MDHEN, CDR2 SYDVKM. DNA of the CDR3: TGTGCCAGCCGACGCAGGGGGTTCTATGGCTACACCTTC. Translated: CASRRRGFYGYTF.

The gene calls are TRBV20-1 and TRBJ2-4; D is uncertain. CDR1 and CDR2 (germline): DFQATT, SNEGSKA (reference sequence). The germline V and J ends were trimmed by 0 bases and 1 base, with 7 bases remaining between them. The CDR3 length is 14 residues. This CDR3 is CSAREPLAKNIQYF. The CDR3 nucleotides are TGCAGTGCTAGAGAACCCTTGGCCAAAAACATTCAGTACTTC.